This T cell receptor (beta chain) was captured by sequencing in a study of blood T cells in healthy people across ages. Whole-study context: Per two T cells, about one barcoded beta molecule was captured through template switching. Study-wide findings and caveats: Long-lived donors had more naive CD4+ cells and higher diversity than aged donors.

The CDR3 extends over 13 amino acids. V shed 1 base and J shed 2 bases, with 3 bases lying between them. There are many counts of this clonotype. As yet, its antigen is unknown. For the second PCR, which ran for 7 to 11 cycles, a sample-barcoded 5' primer and a J-beta primer mix were used. A 12-random-nucleotide template-switch adaptor tagged each cDNA molecule. Each CDR3 protein is one row after TCRdb ran MiXCR on the 5' RACE reads. The sample contains more than 450,000 distinct CDR3 sequences, about 25% of which appear only once. These data also featured in a second study, about T cells of mothers and their children.

The clonotype comes from a boy younger than 10 in good health. Sequencing was carried out using blood. The chain links TRBV12-3 or TRBV12-4 to TRBJ1-3; no reliable D call. The CDR3 nucleotides are TGTGCCAGCAGTTTAGGGACTGGAAACACCATATATTTT. It codes for CASSLGTGNTIYF.